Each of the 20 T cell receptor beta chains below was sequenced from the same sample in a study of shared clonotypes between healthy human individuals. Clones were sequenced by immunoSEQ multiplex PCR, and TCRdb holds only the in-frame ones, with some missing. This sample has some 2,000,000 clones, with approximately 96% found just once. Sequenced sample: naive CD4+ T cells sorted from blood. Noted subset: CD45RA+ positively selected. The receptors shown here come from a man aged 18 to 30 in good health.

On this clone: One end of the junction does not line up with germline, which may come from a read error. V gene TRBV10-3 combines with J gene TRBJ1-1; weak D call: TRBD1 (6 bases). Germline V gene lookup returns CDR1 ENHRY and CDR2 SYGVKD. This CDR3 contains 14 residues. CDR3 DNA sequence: TGTGCCATCAGTCAGTCCCGGGACACGGCGGAAGCTTTCTTT. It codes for CAISQSRDTAEAFF.

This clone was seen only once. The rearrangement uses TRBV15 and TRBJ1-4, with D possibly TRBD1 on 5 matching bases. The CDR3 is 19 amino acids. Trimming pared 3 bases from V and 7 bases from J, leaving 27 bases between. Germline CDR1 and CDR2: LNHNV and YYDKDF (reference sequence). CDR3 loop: CATSRTYQGILGDSEKLFF. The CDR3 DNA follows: TGTGCCACCAGCAGGACATATCAGGGTATTCTAGGGGATAGTGAAAAACTGTTTTTT.

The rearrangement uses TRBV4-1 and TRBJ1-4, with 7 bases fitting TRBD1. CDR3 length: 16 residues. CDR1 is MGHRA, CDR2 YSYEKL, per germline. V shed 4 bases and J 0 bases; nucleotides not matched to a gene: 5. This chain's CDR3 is CASSPGGQSTNEKLFF. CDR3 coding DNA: TGCGCCAGCAGCCCCGGGGGACAGTCAACTAATGAAAAACTGTTTTTT.

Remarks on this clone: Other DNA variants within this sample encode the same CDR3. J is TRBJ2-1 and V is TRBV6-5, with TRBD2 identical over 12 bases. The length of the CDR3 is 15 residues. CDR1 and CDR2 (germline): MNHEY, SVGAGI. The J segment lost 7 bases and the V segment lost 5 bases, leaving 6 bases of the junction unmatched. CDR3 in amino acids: CASSLTSGSYNEQFF. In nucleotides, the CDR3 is TGTGCCAGCAGTCTGACTAGCGGGAGTTATAATGAGCAGTTCTTC.

The CDR3 protein is CASSSAGRGSTDTQYF. CDR3 coding DNA: TGTGCCAGCAGTTCCGCCGGGAGGGGCTCCACAGATACGCAGTATTTT. The rearrangement joins TRBV28 to TRBJ2-3, with 8 bases matching TRBD2. Germline V gene lookup returns CDR1 MDHEN and CDR2 SYDVKM. Trimming at V came to 4 bases and at J to 2 bases, leaving 8 bases not matched to a gene. The CDR3 is 16 residues long. The whole variable domain, remainder taken from reference TRBV28 and TRBJ2-3, is DVKVTQSSRYLVKRTGEKVFLECVQDMDHENMFWYRQDPGLGLRLIYFSYDVKMKEKGDIPEGYSVSREKKERFSLILESASTNQTSMYLCASSSAGRGSTDTQYFGPGTRLTVL.

CDR3 loop: CASSLYPHGSAAFF. Written as DNA, the CDR3 is TGTGCCAGCAGTTTATACCCCCACGGGTCTGCAGCTTTCTTT. The J gene is TRBJ1-1, the V gene TRBV27; no definite D call. This CDR3 comprises 14 residues. Looked up from germline, CDR1 is MNHEY and CDR2 is SMNVEV (reference sequence). V was cut by 1 base and J by 10 bases, with 16 bases left in between.

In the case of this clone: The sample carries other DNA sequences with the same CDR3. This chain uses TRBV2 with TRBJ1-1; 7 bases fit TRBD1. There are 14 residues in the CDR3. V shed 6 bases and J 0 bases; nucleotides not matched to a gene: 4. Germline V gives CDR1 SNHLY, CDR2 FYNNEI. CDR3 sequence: CASRGGQLNTEAFF. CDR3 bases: TGTGCCAGCAGGGGGGGACAGTTGAACACTGAAGCTTTCTTT.

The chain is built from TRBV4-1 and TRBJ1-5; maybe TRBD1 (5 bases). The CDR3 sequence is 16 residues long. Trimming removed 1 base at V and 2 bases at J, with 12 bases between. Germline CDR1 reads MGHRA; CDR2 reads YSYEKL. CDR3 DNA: TGCGCCAGCAGCCAAGTAGGGGTATCACGCAATCAGCCCCAGCATTTT. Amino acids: CASSQVGVSRNQPQHF.

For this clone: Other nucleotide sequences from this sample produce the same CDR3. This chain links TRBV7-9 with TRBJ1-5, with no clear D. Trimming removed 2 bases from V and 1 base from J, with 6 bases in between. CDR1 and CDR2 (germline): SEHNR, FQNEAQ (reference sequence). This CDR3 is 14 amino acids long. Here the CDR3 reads CASSLRDSNQPQHF. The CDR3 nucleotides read TGTGCCAGCAGCTTAAGAGACAGCAATCAGCCCCAGCATTTT.

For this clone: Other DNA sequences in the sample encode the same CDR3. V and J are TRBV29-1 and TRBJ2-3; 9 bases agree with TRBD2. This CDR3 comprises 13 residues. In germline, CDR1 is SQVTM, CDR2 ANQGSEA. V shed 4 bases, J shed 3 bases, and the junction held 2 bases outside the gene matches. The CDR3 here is CSVGGRVTDTQYF. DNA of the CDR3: TGCAGCGTTGGCGGGAGGGTAACAGATACGCAGTATTTT.

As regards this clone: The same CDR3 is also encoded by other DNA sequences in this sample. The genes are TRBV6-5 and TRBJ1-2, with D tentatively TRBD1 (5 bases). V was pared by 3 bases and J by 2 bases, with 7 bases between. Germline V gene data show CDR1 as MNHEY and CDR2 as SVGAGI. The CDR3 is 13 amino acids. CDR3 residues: CASSYGQNYGYTF. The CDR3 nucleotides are TGTGCCAGCAGTTATGGACAAAACTATGGCTACACCTTC.

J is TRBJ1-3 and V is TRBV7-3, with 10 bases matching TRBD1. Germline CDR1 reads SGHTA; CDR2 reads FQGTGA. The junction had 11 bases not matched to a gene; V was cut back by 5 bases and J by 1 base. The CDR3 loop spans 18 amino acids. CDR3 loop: CASSPPGTGVLSGNTIYF. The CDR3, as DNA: TGTGCCAGCAGCCCTCCCGGGACAGGGGTCTTATCTGGAAACACCATATATTTT.

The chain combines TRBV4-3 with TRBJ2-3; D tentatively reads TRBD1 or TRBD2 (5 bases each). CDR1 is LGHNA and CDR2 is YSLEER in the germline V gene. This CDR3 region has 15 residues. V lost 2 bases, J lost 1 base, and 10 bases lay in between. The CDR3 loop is CASSQTPGRTDTQYF. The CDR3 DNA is TGCGCCAGCAGCCAAACCCCGGGACGCACAGATACGCAGTATTTT.

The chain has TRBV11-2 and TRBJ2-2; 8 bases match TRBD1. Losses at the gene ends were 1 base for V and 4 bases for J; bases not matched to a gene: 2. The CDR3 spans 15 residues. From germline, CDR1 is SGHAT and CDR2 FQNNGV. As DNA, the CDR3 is TGTGCCAGCAGCTTAGGGACAGGGCTCACCGGGGAGCTGTTTTTT. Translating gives CASSLGTGLTGELFF. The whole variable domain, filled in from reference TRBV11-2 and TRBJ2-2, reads EAGVAQSPRYKIIEKRQSVAFWCNPISGHATLYWYQQILGQGPKLLIQFQNNGVVDDSQLPKDRFSAERLKGVDSTLKIQPAKLEDSAVYLCASSLGTGLTGELFFGEGSRLTVL.

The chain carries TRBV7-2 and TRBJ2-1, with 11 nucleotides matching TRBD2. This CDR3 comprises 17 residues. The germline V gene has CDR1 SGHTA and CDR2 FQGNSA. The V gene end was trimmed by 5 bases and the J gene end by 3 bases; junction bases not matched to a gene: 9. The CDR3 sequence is CASSPPGLAALYNEQFF. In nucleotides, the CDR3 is TGTGCCAGCAGCCCTCCGGGACTAGCGGCCCTCTACAATGAGCAGTTCTTC.

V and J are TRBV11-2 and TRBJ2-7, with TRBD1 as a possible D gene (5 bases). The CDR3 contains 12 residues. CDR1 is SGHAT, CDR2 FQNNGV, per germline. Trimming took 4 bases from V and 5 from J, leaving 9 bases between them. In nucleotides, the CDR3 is TGTGCCAGCAGCTCTCAGGGTGACGAGCAGTACTTC. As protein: CASSSQGDEQYF.

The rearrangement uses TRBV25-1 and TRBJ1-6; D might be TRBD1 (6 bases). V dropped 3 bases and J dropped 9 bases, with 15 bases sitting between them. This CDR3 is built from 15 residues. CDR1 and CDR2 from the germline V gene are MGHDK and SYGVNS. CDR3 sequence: CASSDLGGASSPLHF. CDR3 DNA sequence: TGTGCCAGCAGTGACCTAGGGGGGGCCAGTTCACCCCTCCACTTT. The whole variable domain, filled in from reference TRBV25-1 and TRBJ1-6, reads EADIYQTPRYLVIGTGKKITLECSQTMGHDKMYWYQQDPGMELHLIHYSYGVNSTEKGDLSSESTVSRIRTEHFPLTLESARPSHTSQYLCASSDLGGASSPLHFGNGTRLTVT.

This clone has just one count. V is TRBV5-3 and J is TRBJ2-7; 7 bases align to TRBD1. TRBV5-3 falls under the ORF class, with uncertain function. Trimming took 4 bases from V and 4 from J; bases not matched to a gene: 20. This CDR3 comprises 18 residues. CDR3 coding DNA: TGTGCCAGAAGCCGTATACCGTCTACAGGGGCGGCTGGGTACGAGCAGTACTTC. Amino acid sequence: CARSRIPSTGAAGYEQYF.

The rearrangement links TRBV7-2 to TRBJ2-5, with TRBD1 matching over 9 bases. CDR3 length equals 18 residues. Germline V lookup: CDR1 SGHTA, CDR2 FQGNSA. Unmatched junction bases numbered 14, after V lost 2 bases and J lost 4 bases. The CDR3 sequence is CASSLYGTGLAGAETQYF. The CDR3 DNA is TGTGCCAGCAGCTTATACGGGACAGGGCTGGCGGGAGCAGAGACCCAGTACTTC.

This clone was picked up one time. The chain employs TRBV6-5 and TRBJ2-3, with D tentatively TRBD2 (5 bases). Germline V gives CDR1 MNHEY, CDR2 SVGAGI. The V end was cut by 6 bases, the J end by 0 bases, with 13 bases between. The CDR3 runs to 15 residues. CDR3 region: CASRSAGGSTDTQYF. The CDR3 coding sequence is TGTGCCAGCAGGTCTGCTGGCGGGAGCACAGATACGCAGTATTTT.